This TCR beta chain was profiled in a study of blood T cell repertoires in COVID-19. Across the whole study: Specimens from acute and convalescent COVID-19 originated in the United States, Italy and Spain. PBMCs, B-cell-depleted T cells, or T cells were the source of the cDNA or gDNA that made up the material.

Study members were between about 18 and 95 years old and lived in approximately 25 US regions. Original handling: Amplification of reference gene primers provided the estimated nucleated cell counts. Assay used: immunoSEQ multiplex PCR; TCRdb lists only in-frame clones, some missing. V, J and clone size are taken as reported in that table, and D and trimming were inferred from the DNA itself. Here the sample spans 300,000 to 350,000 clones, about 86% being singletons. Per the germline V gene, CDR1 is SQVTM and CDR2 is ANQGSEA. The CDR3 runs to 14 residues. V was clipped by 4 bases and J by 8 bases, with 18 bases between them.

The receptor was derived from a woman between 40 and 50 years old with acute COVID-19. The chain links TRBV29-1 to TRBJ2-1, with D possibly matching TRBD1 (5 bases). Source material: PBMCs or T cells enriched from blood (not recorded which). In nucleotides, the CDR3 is TGCAGCGTTGGGAGTGGCAGGGTGGGCGATGAGCAGTTCTTC. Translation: CSVGSGRVGDEQFF.